This T cell receptor beta chain was found in a study of radiation and T cells in renal cell carcinoma. Per the germline V gene, CDR1 is GTSNPN and CDR2 is SVGIG (reference sequence). V lost 1 base and J lost 13, with 14 bases in between. This CDR3 spans 13 amino acids. The table lists this clone with a few counts. Treatment denoted: 15 Gy SBRT to primary tumor, nephrectomy 4 weeks later. Some clones are missing from TCRdb's copy, which holds only in-frame ones; the method was immunoSEQ multiplex PCR. The sample includes approximately 24,000 clones, around 46% of them seen just once. The source was tumor tissue, collected from a patient whose treatment included radiotherapy and nephrectomy. The chain is built from TRBV30 and TRBJ1-6; D is possibly TRBD1 (6 bases). This receptor was taken from a woman in her forties or fifties with renal cell carcinoma. The chain's CDR3 is CAWSAGAGLPLHF. CDR3 DNA: TGTGCCTGGAGTGCAGGGGCCGGCTTGCCCCTCCACTTT.